Below are 32 T cell receptor beta chains sequenced from a single sample in a study of T-cell memory formation after mild COVID-19 (dated by TCRdb to the early 2020s). The library was built by means of 5' RACE. TCRdb names Illumina NovaSeq 6000 as the instrument used. Clones were called with MiXCR by TCRdb after fastp trimmed the public reads at Q25, and only in-frame beta chains were retained. Each entry merges the rows of one CDR3 protein and shows their most common DNA and genes. Recorded for this sample are fewer than 650,000 distinct CDR3 sequences; roughly 22% of them occurred a single time. Jointly, the top ten make up approximately 8.4% of the sample. Sample: PBMCs or a T cell subset sorted from them (not recorded which). The receptors shown here come from an adult woman who had mild COVID-19 (a few samples of this study predate the infection). The sample titles of this study are shuffled in the database, so cell type and time point are left out; the donor was told from shared clones.

The chain recombines TRBV18 with TRBJ1-5; D ambiguous. V gave up 3 bases and J gave up 1 base, with 13 bases separating them. This CDR3 comprises 16 residues. Germline assignment: CDR1 KGHSH and CDR2 LQKENI. Here the CDR3 DNA reads TGTGCCAGCTCACCTCCGGAGGGAATAAGCAATCAGCCCCAGCATTTT. Protein product: CASSPPEGISNQPQHF. The whole variable domain, remainder taken from reference TRBV18 and TRBJ1-5, is NAGVMQNPRHLVRRRGQEARLRCSPMKGHSHVYWYRQLPEEGLKFMVYLQKENIIDESGMPKERFSAEFPKEGPSILRIQQVVRGDSAAYFCASSPPEGISNQPQHFGDGTRLSIL.

This clonotype was seen a few times. This chain uses TRBV10-3 with TRBJ1-6, with D tentatively TRBD1 (5 bases). CDR3 size: 14 residues. V shed 6 bases and J shed 7 bases, with 13 bases lying between them. CDR1 ENHRY and CDR2 SYGVKD come from the germline V gene. CDR3 amino acids: CAISEGRENSPLHF. CDR3 sequence (DNA): TGTGCCATCAGCGAGGGACGAGAAAATTCACCCCTCCACTTT.

The genes are TRBV7-3 and TRBJ2-1; D call uncertain. Germline values: CDR1 SGHTA, CDR2 FQGTGA. The length of the CDR3 is 13 residues. V shed 3 bases and J shed 5 bases, with 8 bases lying between them. CDR3 nucleotides: TGTGCCAGCAGCTTCGGGCCCAACAATGAGCAGTTCTTC. Protein product: CASSFGPNNEQFF.

The gene calls are TRBV5-1 and TRBJ2-2; weak D call: TRBD2 (6 bases). CDR1 SGHRS and CDR2 YFSETQ come from the germline V gene. V gave up 4 bases and J gave up 4 bases, with 14 bases separating them. This CDR3 contains 15 residues. CDR3 sequence: CASSIGRPSTGELFF. As DNA, the CDR3 is TGCGCCAGCAGCATAGGGAGGCCCAGCACCGGGGAGCTGTTTTTT.

A few counts support this clonotype. The rearrangement links TRBV7-9 to TRBJ2-5; no clear D gene. CDR3 length: 15 residues. Germline loops: CDR1 SEHNR, CDR2 FQNEAQ (reference sequence). V lost 1 base to trimming and J lost 4 bases, with 13 bases between them. The CDR3 DNA reads as TGTGCCAGCAGCTTAGGGACGCCGGATGCAGAGACCCAGTACTTC. Translated, it gives CASSLGTPDAETQYF.

The chain has TRBV7-9 and TRBJ1-2, with TRBD1 as a possible D gene (6 bases). The CDR3 sequence is 15 residues long. In germline, CDR1 is SEHNR, CDR2 FQNEAQ (reference sequence). V gave up 4 bases and J gave up 3 bases, with 15 bases separating them. CDR3 nucleotide sequence: TGTGCCAGCAGCTCCGGCGGGGGGCTACACTATGGCTACACCTTC. It specifies CASSSGGGLHYGYTF.

The rearrangement joins TRBV6-5 to TRBJ1-2; 7 nucleotides agree with TRBD1. Germline assignment: CDR1 MNHEY and CDR2 SVGAGI. The CDR3 is 16 amino acids. Germline trimming cut 7 bases from V and 6 bases from J; bases unmatched to any gene: 17. The CDR3 coding sequence is TGTGCCAGCACCCCGGGGTGGACACAGGGGCCCCATGGCTACACCTTC. As protein: CASTPGWTQGPHGYTF.

The sample holds a few counts of this clonotype. The V and J genes are TRBV7-2 and TRBJ1-1; no definite D call. Trimming left V 0 bases short and J 11 bases short, with 10 bases between. Germline values: CDR1 SGHTA, CDR2 FQGNSA. The CDR3 runs 12 residues. As DNA, the CDR3 is TGTGCCAGCAGCTTAGCGCTTGGGTTGGCTTTCTTT. It is translated as CASSLALGLAFF. Variable domain in full (rest from reference TRBV7-2 and TRBJ1-1): GAGVSQSPSNKVTEKGKDVELRCDPISGHTALYWYRQSLGQGLEFLIYFQGNSAPDKSGLPSDRFSAERTGGSVSTLTIQRTQQEDSAVYLCASSLALGLAFFGQGTRLTVV.

This clonotype was detected a few times. This chain connects TRBV24-1 to TRBJ2-1; 9 bases agree with TRBD2. Germline CDR1 reads KGHDR; CDR2 reads SFDVKD. There are 12 residues in the CDR3. The J segment lost 11 bases and the V segment lost 7 bases, leaving 5 bases of the junction unmatched. The CDR3 DNA sequence: TGTGCCACCAGCCCACTAGCGGGCCAGCAGTTCTTC. Translated, it gives CATSPLAGQQFF.

This chain connects TRBV5-1 to TRBJ1-1, with D possibly matching TRBD1 (6 bases). The V gene lost 1 base and the J gene lost 1 base, with 17 bases spanning the gap. The CDR3 is 17 residues long. The germline CDR1 and CDR2 sequences are SGHRS and YFSETQ. This chain's CDR3 is CASSLSLSGATNTEAFF. Written as DNA, the CDR3 is TGCGCCAGCAGCTTGAGTCTTTCGGGGGCTACGAACACTGAAGCTTTCTTT.

The chain carries TRBV20-1 and TRBJ2-7; 7 bases line up with TRBD1. Trimming removed 4 bases from V and 5 bases from J; junction bases left unmatched: 5. Germline CDR1 reads DFQATT; CDR2 reads SNEGSKA (reference sequence). CDR3 size: 12 residues. CDR3 DNA: TGCAGTGCTAACAGGGGATATGACGAGCAGTACTTC. Its protein is CSANRGYDEQYF.

The sample holds a few counts of this clonotype. An end of the junction does not agree with germline; a read error may underlie this. The chain combines TRBV12-3 or TRBV12-4 with TRBJ1-4; the D gene is possibly TRBD1 (6 bases). CDR3 length equals 14 residues. CDR3 sequence: CASTTGGRGQKLFF. The DNA for the CDR3 is TGTGCCAGCACCACGGGGGGAAGGGGACAAAAGCTGTTTTTT.

This rearrangement joins TRBV30 to TRBJ2-7, with D tentatively TRBD1 (6 bases). Trimming removed 4 bases from V and 3 bases from J, with 19 bases in between. The CDR3 extends over 15 amino acids. Germline CDR1 is GTSNPN and CDR2 is SVGIG (reference sequence). CDR3 sequence: CAWKQGRSADYEQYF. The DNA of the CDR3 is TGTGCCTGGAAACAGGGTCGATCCGCAGACTACGAGCAGTACTTC.

The chain combines TRBV6-5 with TRBJ1-2; 8 bases are shared with TRBD1. Germline-derived CDR1 and CDR2 are MNHEY and SVGAGI. The CDR3 runs 13 residues. The V gene end was trimmed by 6 bases and the J gene end by 4 bases; junction bases not matched to a gene: 4. The chain's CDR3 is CASRSGGSYGYTF. DNA for the CDR3: TGTGCCAGCAGATCAGGGGGCTCCTATGGCTACACCTTC.

Only a few counts were recorded for this clonotype. The V call is TRBV7-9, the J call TRBJ2-1, with 13 positions matching TRBD2. Looked up from germline, CDR1 is SEHNR and CDR2 is FQNEAQ (reference sequence). The CDR3 has 15 amino acids. Trimming took 5 bases from V and 7 from J; bases not matched to a gene: 5. The CDR3 is CASSPTSGGPNEQFF. CDR3 bases: TGTGCCAGCAGCCCGACTAGCGGGGGGCCTAATGAGCAGTTCTTC. The variable domain in full, completed from reference TRBV7-9 and TRBJ2-1, reads DTGVSQNPRHKITKRGQNVTFRCDPISEHNRLYWYRQTLGQGPEFLTYFQNEAQLEKSRLLSDRFSAERPKGSFSTLEIQRTEQGDSAMYLCASSPTSGGPNEQFFGPGTRLTVL.

The CDR3 loop is CASSPGGQVSYEQYF. CDR3 bases: TGTGCCAGCAGCCCGGGTGGACAGGTCTCCTACGAGCAGTACTTC. This chain joins TRBV5-4 and TRBJ2-7, with 7 bases matching TRBD1. Per the germline V gene, CDR1 is SGHNT and CDR2 is YYREEE (reference sequence). The CDR3 loop spans 15 amino acids. V trimming: 4 bases; J trimming: 0 bases; junction bases outside the gene matches: 7.

This clonotype was counted a few times. This sequence joins TRBV4-1 and TRBJ1-1, with D perhaps matching TRBD1 (6 bases). This CDR3 comprises 15 residues. The V gene lost 4 bases and the J gene lost 6 bases, with 18 bases spanning the gap. Per the germline V gene, CDR1 is MGHRA and CDR2 is YSYEKL. The DNA for the CDR3 is TGCGCCAGCAGCCGCAGGACAGACTACGGCGCTGAAGCTTTCTTT. Amino acid sequence: CASSRRTDYGAEAFF.

The chain uses TRBV9 and TRBJ2-7; tentatively, D is TRBD1 or TRBD2 (6 bases each). The CDR3 loop spans 15 amino acids. Germline lookup yields CDR1 SGDLS and CDR2 YYNGEE. V gave up 3 bases and J gave up 0 bases, with 13 bases separating them. The CDR3 region has the DNA TGTGCCAGCAGCGCGGACGGGGGCTTCTCCTACGAGCAGTACTTC. Translating it yields CASSADGGFSYEQYF.

A few counts support this clonotype. The rearrangement uses TRBV7-2 and TRBJ1-1; 10 positions match TRBD1. Germline V gene lookup returns CDR1 SGHTA and CDR2 FQGNSA. V dropped 4 bases and J dropped 5; count of bases not matched to a gene: 7. CDR3 length: 15 residues. CDR3 DNA sequence: TGTGCCAGCAGCTGGGGACAGGGGAGGGAGACTGAAGCTTTCTTT. This sequence encodes CASSWGQGRETEAFF.

The chain has TRBV5-1 and TRBJ1-2; TRBD1 agrees at 8 bases. Germline V gene sequence: CDR1 SGHRS, CDR2 YFSETQ. The CDR3 is made up of 15 amino acids. Trimming cost V 3 bases and J 6 bases; bases outside gene matches: 10. This CDR3 reads CASSSLATGDDGYTF. The CDR3 DNA reads as TGCGCCAGCAGCTCTCTAGCGACAGGGGATGATGGCTACACCTTC.

The chain joins TRBV28 to TRBJ1-4; 7 bases are a match to TRBD1. Germline V CDR1 and CDR2: MDHEN, SYDVKM. Losses at the gene ends were 6 bases for V and 6 bases for J; bases not matched to a gene: 7. This CDR3 has 14 residues. DNA of the CDR3: TGTGCCAGCAGGGCTCAGGGGGGGGATGAAAAACTGTTTTTT. Translation gives CASRAQGGDEKLFF.

The chain carries TRBV4-1 and TRBJ2-2; 10 bases align to TRBD2. The CDR3 runs 17 residues. The germline V gene has CDR1 MGHRA and CDR2 YSYEKL. With V trimmed by 3 bases and J by 2 bases, 6 bases remained unmatched. CDR3: CASSQLAGGPNTGELFF. DNA for the CDR3: TGCGCCAGCAGCCAGTTAGCGGGGGGACCTAACACCGGGGAGCTGTTTTTT.

The rearrangement links TRBV12-3 or TRBV12-4 to TRBJ1-1, with D possibly TRBD1 on 6 matching bases. V was cut by 3 bases and J by 4 bases, with 18 bases left in between. The CDR3 runs 16 residues. CDR3 loop: CASSFLPRTGSTEAFF. The CDR3 DNA reads TGTGCCAGCAGTTTTTTGCCGCGTACAGGGAGCACTGAAGCTTTCTTT.

This clonotype has just a few counts. J is TRBJ2-2 and V is TRBV7-6, with a tentative D call TRBD1 (6 bases). Germline-derived CDR1 and CDR2 are SGHVS and FNYEAQ. This CDR3 has 13 amino acids. The V gene lost 5 bases and the J gene lost 6 bases, with 10 bases spanning the gap. CDR3 residues: CASSHTGSGELFF. The DNA of the CDR3 is TGTGCCAGCAGCCACACAGGGTCCGGGGAGCTGTTTTTT.

The rearrangement joins TRBV7-9 to TRBJ2-2; unclear D gene. The germline V and J ends were trimmed by 3 bases and 3 bases, with 8 bases remaining between them. This CDR3 spans 14 amino acids. Germline V CDR1 and CDR2: SEHNR, FQNEAQ (reference sequence). Here the CDR3 DNA reads TGTGCCAGCAGCTTTGAAGGGTACACCGGGGAGCTGTTTTTT. This codes for CASSFEGYTGELFF.

CDR3 residues: CASRAASSQPQHF. The CDR3, as DNA: TGTGCCTCCCGGGCAGCAAGTTCTCAGCCCCAGCATTTT. The chain combines TRBV15 with TRBJ1-5; D remains unclear. The CDR3 length is 13 residues. The V end was cut by 11 bases, the J end by 6 bases, with 17 bases between. Germline V gives CDR1 LNHNV, CDR2 YYDKDF (reference sequence).

This clonotype was found a few times. The chain combines TRBV11-2 with TRBJ1-2; perhaps TRBD1 as D (5 bases). Trimming took 6 bases from V and 5 from J, leaving 19 bases between them. The CDR3 has 15 residues. Germline loops: CDR1 SGHAT, CDR2 FQNNGV. CDR3: CASRRGGTSRYGYTF. In DNA, the CDR3 is TGTGCCAGCAGACGCGGGGGGACCTCTCGGTATGGCTACACCTTC.

This clonotype was picked up a small number of times. The V and J genes are TRBV24-1 and TRBJ1-2, with unresolved D. From germline, CDR1 is KGHDR and CDR2 SFDVKD. V lost 4 bases and J lost 3, with 17 bases in between. The CDR3 extends over 16 amino acids. The CDR3 region has the DNA TGTGCCACCAGTGACCCCACCAGTGAGGACGACTATGGCTACACCTTC. It encodes CATSDPTSEDDYGYTF.

The J gene is TRBJ2-5, the V gene TRBV3-1, with D possibly matching TRBD1 (6 bases). The CDR3 has 16 amino acids. Trimming pared 0 bases from V and 5 bases from J, leaving 16 bases between. Germline lookup yields CDR1 LGHDT and CDR2 YNNKEL (reference sequence). CDR3 amino acids: CASSQDPAAGVETQYF. The CDR3 coding sequence is TGTGCCAGCAGCCAAGATCCGGCGGCAGGGGTGGAGACCCAGTACTTC.

The chain is built from TRBV2 and TRBJ2-7; D not certain. The CDR3 spans 14 residues. Germline V gives CDR1 SNHLY, CDR2 FYNNEI. The V end was cut by 8 bases, the J end by 5 bases, with 19 bases between. CDR3 DNA: TGTGCCAGCCGATCCGACCGGTCTGGGGACGAGCAGTACTTC. Protein: CASRSDRSGDEQYF.

This clonotype was observed once. The chain couples TRBV11-2 to TRBJ1-2; TRBD1 aligns across 7 bases. In germline, CDR1 is SGHAT, CDR2 FQNNGV. V was clipped by 9 bases and J by 4 bases; unmatched bases: 11. The CDR3 spans 14 residues. For the CDR3, the DNA is TGTGCCAGTACCTCGGGGGGACAGCCCTATGGCTACACCTTC. It is translated as CASTSGGQPYGYTF.

This clonotype was seen more than once but under ten times. The rearrangement links TRBV7-3 to TRBJ2-1; 8 nucleotides line up with TRBD2. CDR3 size: 16 residues. Germline V gene sequence: CDR1 SGHTA, CDR2 FQGTGA. V lost 3 bases, J lost 4 bases, and 8 bases stayed unmatched. This CDR3 is CASSLTWTSSYNEQFF. As DNA, the CDR3 is TGTGCCAGCAGCTTGACCTGGACTAGCAGTTACAATGAGCAGTTCTTC.